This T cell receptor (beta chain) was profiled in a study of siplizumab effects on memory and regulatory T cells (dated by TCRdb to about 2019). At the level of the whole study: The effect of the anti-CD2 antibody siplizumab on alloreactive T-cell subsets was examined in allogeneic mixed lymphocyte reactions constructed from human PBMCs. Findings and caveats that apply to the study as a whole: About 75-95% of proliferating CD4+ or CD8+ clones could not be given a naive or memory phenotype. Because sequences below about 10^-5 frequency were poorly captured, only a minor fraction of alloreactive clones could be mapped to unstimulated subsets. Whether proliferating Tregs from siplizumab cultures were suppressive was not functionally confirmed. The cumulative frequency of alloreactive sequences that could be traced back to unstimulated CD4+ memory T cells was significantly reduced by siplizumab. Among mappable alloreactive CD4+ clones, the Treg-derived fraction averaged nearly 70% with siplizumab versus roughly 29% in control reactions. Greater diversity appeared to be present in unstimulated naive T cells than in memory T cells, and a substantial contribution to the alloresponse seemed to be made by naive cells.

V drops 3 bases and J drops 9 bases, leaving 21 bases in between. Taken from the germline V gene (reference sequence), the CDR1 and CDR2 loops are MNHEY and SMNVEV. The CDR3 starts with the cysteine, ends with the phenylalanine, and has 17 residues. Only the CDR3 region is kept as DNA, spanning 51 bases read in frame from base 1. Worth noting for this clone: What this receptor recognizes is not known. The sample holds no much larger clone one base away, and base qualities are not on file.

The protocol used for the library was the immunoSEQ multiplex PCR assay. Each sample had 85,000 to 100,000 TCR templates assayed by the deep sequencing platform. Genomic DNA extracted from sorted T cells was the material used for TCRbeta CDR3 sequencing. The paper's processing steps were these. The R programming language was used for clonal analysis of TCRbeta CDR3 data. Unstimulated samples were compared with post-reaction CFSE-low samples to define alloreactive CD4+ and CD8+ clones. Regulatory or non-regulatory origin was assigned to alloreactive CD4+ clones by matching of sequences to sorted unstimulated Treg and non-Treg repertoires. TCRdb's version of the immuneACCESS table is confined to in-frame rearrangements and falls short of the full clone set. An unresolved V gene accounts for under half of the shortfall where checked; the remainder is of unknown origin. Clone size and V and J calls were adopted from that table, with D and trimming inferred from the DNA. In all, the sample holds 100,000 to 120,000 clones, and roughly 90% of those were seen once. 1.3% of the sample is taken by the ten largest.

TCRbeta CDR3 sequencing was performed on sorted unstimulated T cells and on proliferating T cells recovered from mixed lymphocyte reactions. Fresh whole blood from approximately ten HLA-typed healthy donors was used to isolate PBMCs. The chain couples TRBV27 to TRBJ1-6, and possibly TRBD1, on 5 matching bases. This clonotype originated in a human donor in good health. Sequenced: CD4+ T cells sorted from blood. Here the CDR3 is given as CASSFMGTASGGSPLHF. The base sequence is TGTGCCAGCAGTTTTATGGGGACGGCCTCCGGGGGTTCACCCCTCCACTTT.